The 28 T cell receptor beta chains below come from one sample, sequenced in a study of cytomegalovirus exposure and HLA in healthy donors. The assay was immunoSEQ multiplex PCR, and TCRdb's table has in-frame clones only and misses some. This table holds approximately 190,000 clones, roughly 88% found once. Sequenced sample: PBMCs. All receptors derive from a woman aged 30 to 39 in good health and CMV-seropositive.

This clone was observed a few times. The rearrangement joins TRBV27 to TRBJ1-1; D is unclear. The CDR3 sequence is 14 residues long. In germline, CDR1 is MNHEY, CDR2 SMNVEV (reference sequence). Trimming stripped 0 bases from V and 1 base from J, with 6 bases between. CDR3 nucleotide sequence: TGTGCCAGCAGTTTATCGATGGCGAACACTGAAGCTTTCTTT. Its translation: CASSLSMANTEAFF.

The chain joins TRBV28 to TRBJ2-7; D may be TRBD1 (6 bases). Germline V CDR1 and CDR2: MDHEN, SYDVKM. Deletions cut 7 bases from V and 4 bases from J, with 17 bases between. The length of the CDR3 is 14 residues. The CDR3 here is CASTTPGQVYEQYF. In nucleotides, the CDR3 is TGTGCCAGCACCACACCGGGACAAGTTTACGAGCAGTACTTC.

V gene TRBV30 combines with J gene TRBJ2-7; D perhaps matches TRBD1 (5 bases). Trimming took 0 bases from V and 3 from J, leaving 15 bases between them. CDR1 GTSNPN and CDR2 SVGIG come from the germline V gene (reference sequence). The CDR3 is made up of 15 amino acids. The DNA for the CDR3 is TGTGCCTGGAGTGTGGGGCAGCCCTCCTACTACGAGCAGTACTTC. This codes for CAWSVGQPSYYEQYF.

The rearrangement uses TRBV25-1 and TRBJ1-1; D call uncertain. This CDR3 is built from 14 residues. Trimming cost V 2 bases and J 4 bases, with 11 bases left between them. Germline loops: CDR1 MGHDK, CDR2 SYGVNS. In DNA form, the CDR3 reads TGTGCCAGCAGTGAACCCCATGGGAGCACTGAAGCTTTCTTT. Protein sequence: CASSEPHGSTEAFF.

The rearrangement joins TRBV7-3 to TRBJ2-7; D possibly corresponds to TRBD1 (5 bases). Trimming removed 0 bases at V and 1 base at J, with 10 bases between. Per the germline V gene, CDR1 is SGHTA and CDR2 is FQGTGA. The CDR3 has 15 amino acids. Here the CDR3 DNA reads TGTGCCAGCAGCTTAACAGGGGTGGTATCCTACGAGCAGTACTTC. Its translation: CASSLTGVVSYEQYF. Based on the CDR3 plus reference TRBV7-3 and TRBJ2-7, the full variable domain is GAGVSQTPSNKVTEKGKYVELRCDPISGHTALYWYRQSLGQGPEFLIYFQGTGAADDSGLPNDRFFAVRPEGSVSTLKIQRTERGDSAVYLCASSLTGVVSYEQYFGPGTRLTVT.

In the case of this clone: A read error may produce the germline difference seen at one junction end. The rearrangement links TRBV6-1 to TRBJ1-4; D unclear. The CDR3 runs to 11 residues. CDR1 is MNHNS, CDR2 SASEGT, per germline. CDR3 protein: CASKEDSSPLF. CDR3 DNA sequence: TGTGCCAGCAAAGAGGACTCCTCCCCGCTTTTT.

The chain is built from TRBV10-3 and TRBJ1-5, with D possibly TRBD1 on 5 matching bases. Deletions cut 5 bases from V and 5 bases from J, with 7 bases between. The CDR3 sequence is 12 residues long. Germline V gives CDR1 ENHRY, CDR2 SYGVKD. The CDR3 nucleotides read TGTGCCATCAGTCGGGGGGATCAGCCCCAGCATTTT. Translating it yields CAISRGDQPQHF.

This rearrangement joins TRBV5-6 to TRBJ2-7; 9 bases are a match to TRBD2. V lost 2 bases and J lost 0; bases outside the gene matches: 9. This CDR3 has 17 amino acids. Per the germline V gene, CDR1 is SGHDT and CDR2 is YYEEEE. CDR3 amino acids: CASSFLRSGRLSYEQYF. The CDR3 DNA sequence: TGTGCCAGCAGCTTCCTGAGGAGCGGGAGGCTCTCCTACGAGCAGTACTTC.

The chain employs TRBV27 and TRBJ2-7; 9 positions match TRBD2. The CDR3 is made up of 16 amino acids. V lost 5 bases, J lost 3 bases, and 11 bases stayed unmatched. The V gene's germline CDR1 is MNHEY and CDR2 SMNVEV (reference sequence). DNA of the CDR3: TGTGCCAGCAGTCCTCCCGGGACTAGCTATCTCTACGAGCAGTACTTC. Protein sequence: CASSPPGTSYLYEQYF.

The CDR3 coding sequence is TGTGCCAGTAGTATAGTGCCAGGTAGCAATCAGCCCCAGCATTTT. Translated, it gives CASSIVPGSNQPQHF. The rearrangement uses TRBV19 and TRBJ1-5; D gene ambiguous. Germline V lookup: CDR1 LNHDA, CDR2 SQIVND (reference sequence). Deletions cut 1 base from V and 0 bases from J, with 7 bases between. This CDR3 is built from 15 residues.

This clone was found a few times. This CDR3 is CSVVKNTEAFF. The CDR3 coding sequence is TGCAGCGTTGTTAAGAACACTGAAGCTTTCTTT. The V call is TRBV29-1, the J call TRBJ1-1; D remains ambiguous. Germline CDR1 reads SQVTM; CDR2 reads ANQGSEA. Trimming removed 4 bases at V and 1 base at J, with 4 bases between. This CDR3 has 11 amino acids. The full variable domain, its missing parts supplied by reference TRBV29-1 and TRBJ1-1, is SAVISQKPSRDICQRGTSLTIQCQVDSQVTMMFWYRQQPGQSLTLIATANQGSEATYESGFVIDKFPISRPNLTFSTLTVSNMSPEDSSIYLCSVVKNTEAFFGQGTRLTVV.

The chain links TRBV28 to TRBJ2-7; 12 bases agree with TRBD2. The germline V gene encodes CDR1 MDHEN and CDR2 SYDVKM. J was trimmed by 6 bases and V by 6 bases; bases with no gene match: 9. The CDR3 has 15 residues. In DNA form, the CDR3 reads TGTGCCAGCAGCGCCGGACTAGCGGGAAAGTCCGAGCAGTACTTC. Translating it yields CASSAGLAGKSEQYF.

This clone has only a few counts. This sequence joins TRBV15 and TRBJ1-2; D may be TRBD1 (6 bases). The CDR3 runs 14 residues. The V gene's germline CDR1 is LNHNV and CDR2 YYDKDF (reference sequence). Trimming pared 3 bases from V and 8 bases from J, leaving 16 bases between. In DNA, the CDR3 is TGTGCCACCAGCAGTCCGACAAGGGGGGGAGGCTACACCTTC. It yields the protein CATSSPTRGGGYTF.

The chain uses TRBV5-6 and TRBJ1-1; tentatively, D is TRBD1 (6 bases). The V end lost 4 bases, the J end lost 0 bases, and 13 bases lay between the germline ends. The CDR3 is 15 amino acids. Germline V lookup: CDR1 SGHDT, CDR2 YYEEEE. CDR3 in DNA: TGTGCCAGCAGCAAGTATCAGGGGATGAACACTGAAGCTTTCTTT. Residues: CASSKYQGMNTEAFF. The full variable domain, with the rest looked up from reference TRBV5-6 and TRBJ1-1, is DAGVTQSPTHLIKTRGQQVTLRCSPKSGHDTVSWYQQALGQGPQFIFQYYEEEERQRGNFPDRFSGHQFPNYSSELNVNALLLGDSALYLCASSKYQGMNTEAFFGQGTRLTVV.

The chain links TRBV25-1 to TRBJ2-4, with 7 bases fitting TRBD1. V dropped 1 base and J dropped 0; count of bases not matched to a gene: 3. CDR3 length equals 16 residues. Germline V gives CDR1 MGHDK, CDR2 SYGVNS. The CDR3 DNA reads as TGTGCCAGCAGTGAATCAGGGGGTGTAGCCAAAAACATTCAGTACTTC. It yields the protein CASSESGGVAKNIQYF.

The table lists this clone with a few counts. The gene calls are TRBV27 and TRBJ1-2; TRBD1 might be the D (6 bases). Trimming shortened V by 5 bases and J by 9 bases, and 19 bases separated the two germline ends. CDR3 size: 14 residues. Germline lookup yields CDR1 MNHEY and CDR2 SMNVEV (reference sequence). The CDR3 nucleotides are TGTGCCAGCAGTCTCGGGACCCCGAGGGGGAGCTACACCTTC. Amino acids: CASSLGTPRGSYTF.

The chain links TRBV19 to TRBJ2-1, with D tentatively TRBD2 (5 bases). The CDR3 covers 15 residues. CDR1 is LNHDA, CDR2 SQIVND, per germline (reference sequence). V was trimmed by 2 bases and J by 2 bases, leaving 10 bases between them. CDR3 sequence (DNA): TGTGCCAGTAGTATATCCGGGATTACCTACAATGAGCAGTTCTTC. It encodes CASSISGITYNEQFF.

V usage is TRBV29-1 and J usage is TRBJ2-2; D perhaps matches TRBD2 (7 bases). This CDR3 has 13 amino acids. Trimming pared 6 bases from V and 5 bases from J, leaving 13 bases between. Germline V gene data show CDR1 as SQVTM and CDR2 as ANQGSEA. The CDR3 DNA reads as TGCAGCGTCGAGGAGGGGGGGACCGGGGAGCTGTTTTTT. Encoded protein: CSVEEGGTGELFF.

The chain joins TRBV19 to TRBJ2-7; weak D call: TRBD2 (6 bases). The CDR3 is made up of 14 amino acids. Trimming took off 0 bases at V and 3 bases at J, with 9 bases between the two ends. CDR1 and CDR2 from the germline V gene are LNHDA and SQIVND (reference sequence). The CDR3 spells CASSIDGSYYEQYF. In DNA form, the CDR3 reads TGTGCCAGTAGTATAGACGGGAGCTACTACGAGCAGTACTTC. The full variable domain, in which reference TRBV19 and TRBJ2-7 provide the parts outside the CDR3, is DGGITQSPKYLFRKEGQNVTLSCEQNLNHDAMYWYRQDPGQGLRLIYYSQIVNDFQKGDIAEGYSVSREKKESFPLTVTSAQKNPTAFYLCASSIDGSYYEQYFGPGTRLTVT.

This chain uses TRBV7-8 with TRBJ2-4, with 10 nucleotides matching TRBD2. CDR1 is SGHVS, CDR2 FQNEAQ, per germline. CDR3 length: 14 amino acids. After removal of 1 base from V and 9 bases from J, the junction contained 3 bases not matched to a gene. The CDR3 here is CASSLVAGGIIQYF. The CDR3, as DNA: TGTGCCAGCAGCTTAGTAGCGGGAGGAATCATTCAGTACTTC.

The rearrangement links TRBV6-4 to TRBJ2-1; the match to TRBD2 covers 8 bases. Germline CDR1 reads MRHNA; CDR2 reads SNTAGT. J lost 2 bases, V lost 4 bases, and 4 bases had no gene match. The CDR3 extends over 15 amino acids. CDR3 nucleotide sequence: TGTGCCAGCAGTGGGAGCGGGAGTACCTACAATGAGCAGTTCTTC. It codes for CASSGSGSTYNEQFF.

The V gene is TRBV4-2, the J gene TRBJ2-7; the match to TRBD2 covers 13 bases. With V trimmed by 0 bases and J by 6 bases, 2 bases remained unmatched. The germline gives CDR1 LGHNA, CDR2 YNFKEQ. This CDR3 is built from 15 residues. CDR3 in amino acids: CASSQEGTSGTEQYF. The CDR3 coding sequence is TGTGCCAGCAGCCAAGAAGGGACTAGCGGGACCGAGCAGTACTTC.

This clone was seen once. V and J are TRBV30 and TRBJ2-3; 8 nucleotides align to TRBD1. CDR3 length: 13 residues. Trimming removed 8 bases from V and 0 bases from J; junction bases left unmatched: 4. Germline assignment: CDR1 GTSNPN and CDR2 SVGIG (reference sequence). The CDR3 is CAVGQASTDTQYF. CDR3 bases: TGTGCCGTGGGACAGGCCAGCACAGATACGCAGTATTTT.

The chain recombines TRBV5-1 with TRBJ2-3; 7 bases align to TRBD2. V shed 1 base, J shed 5 bases, and the junction held 7 bases outside the gene matches. The CDR3 spans 15 residues. Germline CDR1 SGHRS, CDR2 YFSETQ. CDR3 sequence reads: CASSLSAGVIDTQYF. For the CDR3, the DNA is TGCGCCAGCAGCTTGTCGGCGGGAGTTATAGATACGCAGTATTTT.

The chain uses TRBV28 and TRBJ2-1; 11 bases align to TRBD2. The CDR3 contains 19 residues. Germline CDR1 and CDR2: MDHEN and SYDVKM. V shed 4 bases, J shed 3 bases, and the junction held 14 bases outside the gene matches. DNA of the CDR3: TGTGCCAGCAGTTCCACTAGCGGGAGTTCCTCGAACTACTACAATGAGCAGTTCTTC. It codes for CASSSTSGSSSNYYNEQFF.

V is TRBV6-5 and J is TRBJ1-2; TRBD1 might be the D (5 bases). This CDR3 is 13 amino acids long. Trimming pared 5 bases from V and 8 bases from J, leaving 15 bases between. The germline V gene encodes CDR1 MNHEY and CDR2 SVGAGI. The CDR3 sequence is CASSQDTVGGYTF. The DNA of the CDR3 is TGTGCCAGCAGTCAGGACACCGTGGGAGGCTACACCTTC.

The rearrangement uses TRBV7-8 and TRBJ2-6, with a tentative D call TRBD2 (5 bases). This CDR3 has 18 residues. Looked up from germline, CDR1 is SGHVS and CDR2 is FQNEAQ. V was clipped by 1 base and J by 2 bases, with 15 bases between them. Here the CDR3 reads CASSLELRSEAGANVLTF. The CDR3 DNA reads TGTGCCAGCAGCTTAGAATTGCGTTCGGAGGCTGGGGCCAACGTCCTGACTTTC.

The chain couples TRBV7-9 to TRBJ1-5; 10 bases map to TRBD1. V was pared by 5 bases and J by 5 bases, with 3 bases of the junction left unmatched. The CDR3 extends over 14 amino acids. The germline CDR1 and CDR2 sequences are SEHNR and FQNEAQ (reference sequence). This chain's CDR3 is CASSGGTGDQPQHF. The CDR3 bases are TGTGCCAGCAGCGGCGGGACAGGGGATCAGCCCCAGCATTTT.